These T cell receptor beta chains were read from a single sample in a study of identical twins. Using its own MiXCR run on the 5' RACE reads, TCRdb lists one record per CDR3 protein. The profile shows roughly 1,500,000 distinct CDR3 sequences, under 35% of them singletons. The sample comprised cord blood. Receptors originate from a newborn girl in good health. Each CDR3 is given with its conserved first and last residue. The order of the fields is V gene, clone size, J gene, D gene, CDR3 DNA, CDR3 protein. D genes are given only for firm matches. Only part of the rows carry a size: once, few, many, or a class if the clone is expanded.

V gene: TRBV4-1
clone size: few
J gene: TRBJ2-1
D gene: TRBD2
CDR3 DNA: TGCGCCAGCAGCAGGGGACTAGTAGGCAATGAGCAGTTCTTC
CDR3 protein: CASSRGLVGNEQFF

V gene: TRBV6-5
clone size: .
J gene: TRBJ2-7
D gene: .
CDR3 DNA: TGTGCCAGCAGTACCCAGCAGGAGCAGTACTTC
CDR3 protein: CASSTQQEQYF

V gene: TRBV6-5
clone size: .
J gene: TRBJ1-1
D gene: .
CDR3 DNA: TGTGCCAGCAGCCAATTTCGGGGTTCGAACACTGAAGCTTTCTTT
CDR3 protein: CASSQFRGSNTEAFF

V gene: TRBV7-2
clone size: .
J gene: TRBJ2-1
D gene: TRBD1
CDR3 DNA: TGTGCCAGCAGCTTAGAAACCGGGACAGGGGGCCAGCAGTTCTTC
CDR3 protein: CASSLETGTGGQQFF

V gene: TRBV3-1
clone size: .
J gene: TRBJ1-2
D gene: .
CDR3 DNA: TGTGCCAGCAGCCAACGGCTGGACGGGAATGGCTACACCTTC
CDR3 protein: CASSQRLDGNGYTF

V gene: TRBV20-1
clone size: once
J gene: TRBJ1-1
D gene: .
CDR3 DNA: TGCGATCCCAGAGATTTGAACACTGAAGCTTTCTTT
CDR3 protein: CDPRDLNTEAFF

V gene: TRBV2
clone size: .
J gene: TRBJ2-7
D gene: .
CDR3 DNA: TGTGCCAGCAGCAGGATGGGGTTCTACGAGCAGTACTTC
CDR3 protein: CASSRMGFYEQYF

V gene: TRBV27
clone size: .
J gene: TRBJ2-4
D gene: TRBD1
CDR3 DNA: TGTGCCAGCAGTCCAATCTACAGGGGCACCGCCAAAAACATTCAGTACTTC
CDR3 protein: CASSPIYRGTAKNIQYF

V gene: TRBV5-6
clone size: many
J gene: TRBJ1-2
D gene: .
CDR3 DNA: TGTGCCAGCAGCTTGGGCGGGTTTGGCTACACCTTC
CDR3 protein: CASSLGGFGYTF

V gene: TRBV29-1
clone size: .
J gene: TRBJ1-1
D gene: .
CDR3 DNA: TGCAGCGTTGAGAGAGACATGGGCACTGAAGCTTTCTTT
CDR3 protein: CSVERDMGTEAFF

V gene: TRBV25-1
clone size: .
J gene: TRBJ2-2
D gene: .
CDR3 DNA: TGTGCCAGCAGGACAGGTTCGAACACCGGGGAGCTGTTTTTT
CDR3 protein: CASRTGSNTGELFF

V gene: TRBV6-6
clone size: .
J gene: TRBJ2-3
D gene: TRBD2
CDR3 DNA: TGTGCCAGCAGCTTACTAGCGGGGGGCCGGGTAGATACGCAGTATTTT
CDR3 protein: CASSLLAGGRVDTQYF

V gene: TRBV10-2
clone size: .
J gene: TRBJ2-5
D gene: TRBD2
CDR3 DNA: TGCGCCAGCCGTGAGCCGGGGAGGGTATCAGAGACCCAGTACTTC
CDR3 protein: CASREPGRVSETQYF

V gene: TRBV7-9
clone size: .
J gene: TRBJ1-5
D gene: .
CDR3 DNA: TGTGCCAGCAGCTTCGGGACACATTATCAGCCCCAGCATTTT
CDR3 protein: CASSFGTHYQPQHF

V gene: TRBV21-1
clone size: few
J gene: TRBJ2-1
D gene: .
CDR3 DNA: TGTGCCAGCAGCAAAAGGGGCGGCGAGCAGTTCTTC
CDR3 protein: CASSKRGGEQFF

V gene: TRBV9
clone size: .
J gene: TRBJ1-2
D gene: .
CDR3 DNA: TGTGCCAGCAGCGTAGCGATTAACTATGGCCACACCTTC
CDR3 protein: CASSVAINYGHTF

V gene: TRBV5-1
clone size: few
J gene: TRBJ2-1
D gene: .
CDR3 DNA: TGCGCCAGCAGCTTGGAACAGGGAAACAATGAGCAGTTCTTC
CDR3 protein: CASSLEQGNNEQFF

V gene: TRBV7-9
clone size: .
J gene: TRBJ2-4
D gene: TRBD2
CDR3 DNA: TGTGCCAGCAGCGGACTAGCGGGAAGGGGGGCCAAAAACATTCAGTACTTC
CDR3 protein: CASSGLAGRGAKNIQYF

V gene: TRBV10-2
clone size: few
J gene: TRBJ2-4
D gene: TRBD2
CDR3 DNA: TGCGCCAGCAAGGGGACTAGAAGTCTGCAGTACTTC
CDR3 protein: CASKGTRSLQYF

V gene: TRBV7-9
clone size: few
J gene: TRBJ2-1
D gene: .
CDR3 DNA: TGTGCCAGCAGCTTAGGGGCAGGGATATCCTACAATGAGCAGTTCTTC
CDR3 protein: CASSLGAGISYNEQFF

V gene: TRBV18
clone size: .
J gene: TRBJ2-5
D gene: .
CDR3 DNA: TGTGCCAGCTCACGGCTCCCTAACACCAGAGAGACCCAGTACTTC
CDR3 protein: CASSRLPNTRETQYF

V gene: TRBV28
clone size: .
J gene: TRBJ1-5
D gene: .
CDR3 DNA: TGTGCCAGCAGCCTTAGTCGGCGGTGGGGAGACAATCAGCCCCAGCATTTT
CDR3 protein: CASSLSRRWGDNQPQHF

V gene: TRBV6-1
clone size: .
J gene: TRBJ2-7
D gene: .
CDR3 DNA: TGTGCCAGCAGTGATGTAGGGCACGAGCAGTACTTC
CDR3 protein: CASSDVGHEQYF

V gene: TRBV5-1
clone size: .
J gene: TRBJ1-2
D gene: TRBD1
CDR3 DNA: TGCGCCAGCAGCGGATCCGGGACAGGCTATGGCTACACCTTC
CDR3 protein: CASSGSGTGYGYTF

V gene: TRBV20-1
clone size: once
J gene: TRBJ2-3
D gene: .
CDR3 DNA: TGCAGTGCCAATGACCCTCTAAGGGGTATCGCAGATACGCAGTATTTT
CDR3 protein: CSANDPLRGIADTQYF

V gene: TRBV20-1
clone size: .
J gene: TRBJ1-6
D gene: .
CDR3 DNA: TGCAGTGCCCTGACAGGCGGCCTTAATTCACCCCCCCACTTT
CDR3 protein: CSALTGGLNSPPHF

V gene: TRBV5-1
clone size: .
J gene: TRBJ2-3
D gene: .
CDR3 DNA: TGCGCCAGCAGCCCGTTTGGGGCCCAGAGAAGTACAGATACGCAGTATTTT
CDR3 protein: CASSPFGAQRSTDTQYF

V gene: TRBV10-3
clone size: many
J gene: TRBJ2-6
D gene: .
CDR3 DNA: TGTGCCATCAGTCCAGCTGAGGGGACGTCTCTCTCTGGGGCCAACGTCCTGACTTTC
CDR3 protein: CAISPAEGTSLSGANVLTF

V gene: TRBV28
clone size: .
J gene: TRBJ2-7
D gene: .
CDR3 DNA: TGTGCCAGCAGTTTCCAGAACTCGCTCTACGAGCAGTACTTC
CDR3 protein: CASSFQNSLYEQYF

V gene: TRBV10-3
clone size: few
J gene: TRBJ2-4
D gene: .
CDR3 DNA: TGTGCCATCAGTGAACACGGCCCGTCCTGGGGGGAGCAGTACTTC
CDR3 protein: CAISEHGPSWGEQYF

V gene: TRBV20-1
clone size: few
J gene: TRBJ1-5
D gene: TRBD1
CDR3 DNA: TGCAGTGCCGGACAGGGGGCATATCAGCCCCAGCATTTT
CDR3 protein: CSAGQGAYQPQHF

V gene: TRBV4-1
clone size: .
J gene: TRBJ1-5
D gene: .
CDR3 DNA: TGCGCCAGCAGCCAAGATCCCCAAGGGAGGACCAATCAGCCCCAGCATTTT
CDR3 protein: CASSQDPQGRTNQPQHF

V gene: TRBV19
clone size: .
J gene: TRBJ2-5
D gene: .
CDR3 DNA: TGTGCCAGTAGTAAGAGGCAAGAGACCCAGTACTTC
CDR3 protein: CASSKRQETQYF

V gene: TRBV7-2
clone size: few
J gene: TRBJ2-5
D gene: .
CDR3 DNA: TGTGCCAGCAGCCCTGGTTATCGGAGGCAAGAGACCCAGTACTTC
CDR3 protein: CASSPGYRRQETQYF

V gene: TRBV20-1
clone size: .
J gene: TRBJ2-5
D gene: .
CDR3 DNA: TGCAGTGCTACTCCGAAAACGGGAGAGCAGTACTTC
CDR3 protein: CSATPKTGEQYF

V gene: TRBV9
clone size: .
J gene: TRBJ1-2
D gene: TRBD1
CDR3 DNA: TGTGCCAGCAGCTCTCGGACAGGGGAGGGCTATGGCTACACCTTC
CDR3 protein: CASSSRTGEGYGYTF

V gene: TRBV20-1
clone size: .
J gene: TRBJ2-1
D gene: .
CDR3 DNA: TGCAGTGCTAGGAGTTCTAGCGTATCTCGAGGCAATGAGCAGTTCTTC
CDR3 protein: CSARSSSVSRGNEQFF

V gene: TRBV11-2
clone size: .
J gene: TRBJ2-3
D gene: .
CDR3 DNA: TGTGCCAGCAGCTTAGGGCGAGTAGGGACAAAGCTCGCAGATACGCAGTATTTT
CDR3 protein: CASSLGRVGTKLADTQYF

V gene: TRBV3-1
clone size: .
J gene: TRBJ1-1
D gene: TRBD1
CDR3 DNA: TGTGCCAGCAGCCCCATGGACAGGGGACGGACGAACACTGAAGCTTTCTTT
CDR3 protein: CASSPMDRGRTNTEAFF

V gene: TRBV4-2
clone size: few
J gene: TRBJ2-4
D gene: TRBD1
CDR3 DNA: TGTGCCAGCAGCCAAGATGTCGGGACAGGGGCCAGCAAAAACATTCAGTACTTC
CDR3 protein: CASSQDVGTGASKNIQYF

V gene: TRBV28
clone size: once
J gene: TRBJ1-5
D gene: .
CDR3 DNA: TGTGCCAGCAGGGACTCGGAGGGGGGAAATCAGCCCCAGCATTTT
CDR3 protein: CASRDSEGGNQPQHF

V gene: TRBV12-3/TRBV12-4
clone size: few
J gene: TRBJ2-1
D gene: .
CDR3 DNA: TGTGCCAGCAGTTTAGGGGGGCTGGGGGTTTCCTACAATGAGCAGTTCTTC
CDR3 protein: CASSLGGLGVSYNEQFF

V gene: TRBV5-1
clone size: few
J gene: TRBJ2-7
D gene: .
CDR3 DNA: TGCGCCAGCAGTTTCTCGGCAGGGCGCTTCCACGAGCAGTACTTC
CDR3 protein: CASSFSAGRFHEQYF

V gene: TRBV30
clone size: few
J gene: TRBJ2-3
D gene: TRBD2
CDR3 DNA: TGTGCCTTGCTAGCGGGGGTTGGAGATACGCAGTATTTT
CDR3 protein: CALLAGVGDTQYF

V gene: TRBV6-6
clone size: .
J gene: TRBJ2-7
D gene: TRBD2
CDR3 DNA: TGTGCCAGCGGTGGAGCCATCCCTAGCGGGGGATACGAGCAGTACTTC
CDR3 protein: CASGGAIPSGGYEQYF